This T cell receptor (beta chain) was documented in a study of tumor-infiltrating lymphocytes in glioblastoma multiforme (dated by TCRdb to about 2017). About the investigation overall: To find out whether intratumoral genomic heterogeneity fosters TIL diversity, the study jointly investigated somatic mutations, TIL diversity and immune response activity.

TCRB libraries were built from RNA via three nested multiplex PCR rounds using a modified ARM-PCR protocol with multiple V-beta primers and a C-beta primer. Starting from 0.5 to 0.6 ug of total RNA, TCRB-specific cDNA was synthesized using ProtoScript II Reverse Transcriptase and a C-beta primer. For the TCRB libraries, no unique molecular identifiers were described. In the third PCR, barcodes and adapters were added over 25 cycles with Deep VentR (exo-) polymerase, and the 250-500 bp bands were then gel purified. TCRB libraries were sequenced on an Illumina HiSeq 2500 with 250 bp paired-end reads. Processing in the source paper ran as follows. Reads were cleaned with Trimmomatic, merged with FLASH, assigned V, D and J segments with MiGEC, and analyzed with VDJtools. The Shannon-Wiener diversity index, calculated using VDJtools, was used to quantify repertoire diversity. TCRdb reprocessing: public reads trimmed at Q25 with fastp, clones called with MiXCR, in-frame beta chains kept. Entries that share a CDR3 protein sequence are merged under the most common genes and DNA. Clone size and V and J calls follow TCRdb, not the original study. The table for this sample lists about 15,000 distinct CDR3 sequences; around 70% of them were counted only once. Under 40% of the sample is taken by the ten largest.

Findings and caveats that apply to the study as a whole: T cells were not sorted into functional subsets, which the authors noted as a future improvement. Only one glioblastoma patient was included in the TCR and somatic mutation analysis, limiting generalizability. Because T cells carry unequal numbers of TCR transcripts, RNA-based TCR sequencing may distort clone frequencies.

The AllPrep DNA/RNA mini kit was used to purify genomic DNA and total RNA simultaneously from each of the nine to ten tumor samples. OD 260/280 ratios above 1.9 and RNA integrity numbers above 6.5 were observed for all RNA. Comment on this clonotype: The specificity of this receptor is unknown. One end of the junction does not line up with germline, which may come from a read error.

Sequenced input: brain tumor tissue. The clonotype originates from a male donor with glioblastoma.

The nucleotide sequence is TGTGCTAGCTCACCACCGTCGGGTTTGGGGAAGCAGTACTTC. The resulting protein is CASSPPSGLGKQYF. The chain links TRBV18 with TRBJ2-7; the D gene lacks a confident call. The CDR3 runs 14 residues from the cysteine to the phenylalanine. Only the CDR3 DNA stays, 42 bases, in frame from base 1. CDR1 KGHSH and CDR2 LQKENI are derived from the germline V gene.